These T cell receptor beta chains were read from a single sample in a study of T cell responses to AZD1222 COVID-19 vaccine. Produced via immunoSEQ multiplex PCR; TCRdb's table is partial and in-frame only. The data show roughly 70,000 clones, 85% seen once. Source: peripheral blood, taken on day 0 of AZD1222 vaccination. All receptors come from an adult in good health. CDR3s include the opening cysteine and the closing phenylalanine or tryptophan. A D gene is named only where the DNA matches it firmly. Clone size appears in some rows only: once, few, many, or a class for an expanded clone.

v_call	clone_size	j_call	d_call	cdr3_nt	cdr3_aa
TRBV11-2	.	TRBJ1-1	TRBD1	TGTGCCAGCAGCTTAATGTCACAGGGGAGGACTGAAGCTTTCTTT	CASSLMSQGRTEAFF
TRBV4-1	.	TRBJ2-3	TRBD2	TGCGCCAGCAGCCAAGGGGGACTAGCGGGGCAATCTAGCACAGATACGCAGTATTTT	CASSQGGLAGQSSTDTQYF
TRBV11-2	once	TRBJ2-5	.	TGTGCCAGCAGCTTAACGGTTCAAGAGACCCAGTACTTC	CASSLTVQETQYF
TRBV19	.	TRBJ1-1	TRBD1	TGTGCCAGTAGGGACAGGGAAGGTTGGTCAACTGAAGCTTTCTTT	CASRDREGWSTEAFF
TRBV5-1	.	TRBJ1-4	.	TGCGCCAGCAGCTTGGGGCCGGACGCCGAAAAACTGTTTTTT	CASSLGPDAEKLFF
TRBV6-1	.	TRBJ2-1	.	TGTGCCAGCAGTGAAGCGCTTCGGACTATAGGTGAGCAGTTCTTC	CASSEALRTIGEQFF
TRBV18	.	TRBJ2-5	TRBD2	TGTGCCAGCTCACCGGCCAGCGGGAGGCCCGGCGCCCAGTACTTC	CASSPASGRPGAQYF
TRBV4-1	.	TRBJ2-3	TRBD2	TGCGCCAGCAGCCAAGCCCAGACTAGCGGGATATCAGATACGCAGTATTTT	CASSQAQTSGISDTQYF
TRBV19	.	TRBJ1-4	.	TGTGCCAGTAGTACCCGAGAGTATGGGGCCGCACGAACTAATGAAAAACTGTTTTTT	CASSTREYGAARTNEKLFF
TRBV10-1	.	TRBJ2-7	.	TGCGCCAGCAGTGAGCAAGTTCACTACGAGCAGTACTTC	CASSEQVHYEQYF
TRBV19	.	TRBJ1-6	TRBD1	TGTGCCAGTAGTGGCAGGGGGCCCTATTCACCCCTCCACTTT	CASSGRGPYSPLHF
TRBV7-2	.	TRBJ2-7	TRBD1	TGTGCCAGCAGGGATATACCGGGACAGGGGCTGTCCTACGAGCAGTACTTC	CASRDIPGQGLSYEQYF
TRBV10-3	.	TRBJ1-3	.	TGTGCCATCAGCCCGGACGACAAGGACTCTGGAAACACCATATATTTT	CAISPDDKDSGNTIYF
TRBV5-1	.	TRBJ1-4	TRBD1	TGCGCCAGCAGCCTGGGACAGGGTGAAAAACTGTTTTTT	CASSLGQGEKLFF
TRBV19	.	TRBJ2-7	TRBD1	TGTGCCAGTAGTTCCTCGACAGGGGGGACCTACGAGCAGTACTTC	CASSSSTGGTYEQYF
TRBV12-3/TRBV12-4	.	TRBJ2-1	.	TGTGCCAGCAGTTTACTGGGCTTTGAGCAGTTCTTC	CASSLLGFEQFF
TRBV5-1	.	TRBJ2-2	TRBD1	TGCGCCAGCAGGCCGGGACAGGGGGGCACCGGGGAGCTGTTTTTT	CASRPGQGGTGELFF
TRBV6-2/TRBV6-3	.	TRBJ2-7	.	TGTGCCAGCAGTTACTCTCAGGATTTCTTGGCGATTCCTTCCTACGAGCAGTACTTC	CASSYSQDFLAIPSYEQYF
TRBV5-1	.	TRBJ2-7	.	TGCGCCAGCAGCTTGGCTCCGGACAGACCCTACGAGCAGTACTTC	CASSLAPDRPYEQYF
TRBV13	.	TRBJ1-4	TRBD1	TGTGCCAGCAGCTCGAAAGGACAGGGACGGGAAAAACTGTTTTTT	CASSSKGQGREKLFF
TRBV19	once	TRBJ2-3	.	TGTGCCAGTAGTATAGGAGTCGCTAGCACAGATACGCAGTATTTT	CASSIGVASTDTQYF
TRBV5-1	.	TRBJ2-1	TRBD2	TGCGCCAGCAGCTTGGAACTAGCGGGAGGGTACAATGAGCAGTTCTTC	CASSLELAGGYNEQFF
TRBV5-1	.	TRBJ2-3	TRBD1	TGCGCCAGCAGCAGAGGACAGGGGCCAGGCACAGATACGCAGTATTTT	CASSRGQGPGTDTQYF
TRBV27	.	TRBJ2-3	.	TGTGCCAGCAGTGGGCAGGGAGTAGATACGCAGTATTTT	CASSGQGVDTQYF
TRBV2	once	TRBJ2-1	.	TGTGCCAGCAGCCCCATAGTTGGCAATGAGCAGTTCTTC	CASSPIVGNEQFF
TRBV11-3	.	TRBJ1-1	.	TGTGCCAGCAGCCAAACCACTGAAGCTTTCTTT	CASSQTTEAFF
TRBV19	.	TRBJ1-2	.	TGTGCCAGTATCGGGACTTCTAACTATGGCTACACCTTC	CASIGTSNYGYTF
TRBV7-9	.	TRBJ1-5	TRBD1	TGTGCCAGCAGCTTAGACGTTGACAGGGGTGATCAGCCCCAGCATTTT	CASSLDVDRGDQPQHF
TRBV7-6	.	TRBJ1-3	TRBD1	TGTGCCAGCAGCTTATTTGCGGGACAGGGGGCGCGGAACACCATATATTTT	CASSLFAGQGARNTIYF
TRBV6-1	.	TRBJ2-7	.	TGTGCCAGCAGTGAAGCCCGCGGAGTAGACGAGCAGTACTTC	CASSEARGVDEQYF
TRBV19	.	TRBJ1-4	.	TGTGCCAGTAGTATAGTTGGTCAGCATGAAAAACTGTTTTTT	CASSIVGQHEKLFF
TRBV6-5	once	TRBJ1-3	TRBD1	TGTGCCAGCAGTCCGACAGGGAGGTTGCACACCATATATTTT	CASSPTGRLHTIYF
TRBV29-1	.	TRBJ2-7	TRBD1	TGCAGCGTGGGACAGGCGGGTTACGAGCAGTACTTC	CSVGQAGYEQYF
TRBV2	.	TRBJ1-2	TRBD1	TGTGCCAGCAGGGAGCAGGGGGCTCCCTATGGCTACACCTTC	CASREQGAPYGYTF
TRBV5-1	.	TRBJ2-7	TRBD2	TGCGCCAGCGGGAAGACTAGCGGGAGATACGAGCAGTACTTC	CASGKTSGRYEQYF
TRBV19	.	TRBJ1-1	.	TGTGCCAGTAGTATACAACTAGGTTTCGCTGAAGCTTTCTTT	CASSIQLGFAEAFF
TRBV2	.	TRBJ2-3	.	TGTGCCAGCAGTGTTGGCAGCCGCACAGATACGCAGTATTTT	CASSVGSRTDTQYF
TRBV20-1	.	TRBJ2-5	.	TGCAGTGCAAAAATACAAGAGACCCAGTACTTC	CSAKIQETQYF
TRBV4-1	.	TRBJ2-5	.	TGCGCCAGCAGCCTAGCAGCCCAAGAGACCCAGTACTTC	CASSLAAQETQYF
TRBV5-6	.	TRBJ2-5	.	TGTGCCAGCAGCTTCGTTAACAGCGGAGAGACCCAGTACTTC	CASSFVNSGETQYF
TRBV5-1	once	TRBJ2-3	TRBD2	TGCGCCAGCAGCTTCGGACTAGCGGCTAGCACAGATACGCAGTATTTT	CASSFGLAASTDTQYF
TRBV3-1/TRBV3-2	.	TRBJ1-2	.	TGTGCCAGCAGCCAAGGGGGCTATGGCTACACCTTC	CASSQGGYGYTF
TRBV5-1	.	TRBJ2-5	TRBD1	TGCGCCAGCAGCTTGCTAATAGGGACAGAAGAGACCCAGTACTTC	CASSLLIGTEETQYF
TRBV12-3/TRBV12-4	once	TRBJ1-2	TRBD1	TGTGCCAGCAATTACAGGGGGCGGGTTGGCTACACCTTC	CASNYRGRVGYTF
TRBV4-1	.	TRBJ2-2	TRBD2	TGCGCCAGCAGCCAAGAGCAGCGGGAGGCCGGGGAGCTGTTTTTT	CASSQEQREAGELFF
TRBV19	.	TRBJ1-2	TRBD1	TGTGCCAGTGGAGGGGGCGCGAGGTATGGCTACACCTTC	CASGGGARYGYTF